The present T cell receptor (beta chain) was sequenced within a study of cytomegalovirus exposure and HLA in healthy donors. Study-wide context: Around 180 million T cells yielded fewer than 120 million unique TCR beta sequences in earlier analysis. Regarding the study as a whole: The likely origin of a cluster of highly shared sequence variants was a sequencing artifact.

V lost 0 bases to trimming and J lost 5 bases; unmatched junction nucleotides: 1. Per the germline V gene, CDR1 is SGHRS and CDR2 is YFSETQ. This CDR3 is 16 amino acids long. PCR was performed using 60 Vbeta and 13 Jbeta primers. In the study's own analysis: Roughly 10 million shared chains were among tens of millions of unique TCR beta chains counted in a later analysis. Here immunoSEQ multiplex PCR was the method, and the copy in TCRdb shows in-frame clones only, minus some. V, J and clone size derive from that table, while D and trimming were established from the DNA sequence. The sample has some 66,000 clones, 78% seen once. The donors gave bone marrow, and they were healthy. In the case of this clone: Antigen: not known.

The sequencing sample was made of PBMCs. The sequence was obtained from a man in his forties or fifties in good health and CMV-seronegative. This rearrangement joins TRBV5-1 to TRBJ2-2; TRBD2 matches 13 bases. Written as DNA, the CDR3 is TGCGCCAGCAGCTTGGAACTAGCGGGAGGGACCGGGGAGCTGTTTTTT. It yields the protein CASSLELAGGTGELFF.